This paragraph reports one T cell receptor beta chain. This sample is drawn from a study of blood T cell repertoires in COVID-19. Across the study: Some COVID-19 samples were acute and others convalescent; all came from the United States, Italy and Spain. Sample material is recorded as cDNA or gDNA derived from T cells, B-cell-depleted T cells, or PBMCs.

How the authors handled the data: Researchers report that nucleated cell counts were estimated from reference gene primer amplification. Profiling relied on immunoSEQ multiplex PCR, and the TCRdb table lists in-frame clones only, not all of them. For V, J and clone size, that table is used; D and trimming come from the DNA. The sample holds roughly 200,000 clones, about three quarters seen once. The J segment lost 7 bases and the V segment lost 1 base, leaving 3 bases of the junction unmatched. From germline, CDR1 is SGHAT and CDR2 FQNNGV. The CDR3 contains 16 residues. This rearrangement joins TRBV11-2 to TRBJ2-2; 13 bases are a match to TRBD2. The TCR was taken from a woman aged 45 to 65 with active or convalescent COVID-19. The sample was peripheral blood. The CDR3 coding sequence is TGTGCCAGCAGCTTAGCTGGACTAGCGGGGGTCGGGGAGCTGTTTTTT. Translating gives CASSLAGLAGVGELFF.